This TCR beta chain stems from a study of Graves' ophthalmopathy and Graves' hyperthyroidism. Enrollment excluded any patients with other autoimmune diseases, uncontrolled infections, pregnancy or lactation. Establishment of the diagnosis relied upon clinical symptoms, serum thyroxine, TRAb, thyroid ultrasound and orbital computed tomography. V lost 3 bases and J 14 bases, leaving 11 bases between the germline ends. This CDR3 is 12 amino acids long. CDR1 and CDR2 from the germline V gene are MNHNS and SASEGT. For repertoire sequencing, the TCR beta CDR3 regions were amplified from RNA transcripts. RT-PCR in the first round used HTBI primers; a second-round multiplex PCR followed. Using its own MiXCR run on the multiplex PCR reads, TCRdb lists one record per CDR3 protein. The sample includes 360,000 or so distinct CDR3 sequences, about 18% seen only once; the top ten take around 1.4%. Findings of the study overall: The majority of expanded thyroid clonotypes above 0.001 frequency also occurred in blood. Researchers report that a 13-signature model separated ophthalmopathy from stable hyperthyroidism, posting roughly 90% sensitivity and 65% to 82% specificity.

This clonotype showed up many times. Its antigen is as yet unknown. V gene TRBV6-1 combines with J gene TRBJ1-6; D unclear. The source material was peripheral blood. The source of this sequence is a woman aged 18-29 years with Graves' ophthalmopathy. CDR3 coding DNA: TGTGCCAGCAGTGAGACCCCTTCCGCCCTCCACTTT. Protein sequence: CASSETPSALHF.